A selection of T cell receptor beta chains follows, all from one sample in a study of regulatory dendritic cells for organ transplantation. These TCRs' antigens remain unknown. The data were produced by immunoSEQ multiplex PCR, yet TCRdb's version contains in-frame clones alone and is incomplete. The profile shows about 20,000 clones, 70% to 90% of them singletons. The specimen sequenced was naive CD4+ T cells from blood cultured with regulatory dendritic cells. These receptors originate from a human donor in good health. Both conserved end residues are part of each CDR3. D genes are given only for firm matches. Not every row has a clone size; where given, it reads once, few, many or a size class.

length: 13
size: .
J: TRBJ2-4
V: TRBV6-6
D: TRBD2
DNA: TGTGCCAGCAGCCCCCCCGGGAGGGACATTCAGTACTTC
CDR3: CASSPPGRDIQYF

length: 13
size: .
J: TRBJ1-1
V: TRBV18
D: .
DNA: TGTGCCAGCTCACCACGGGAGAACACTGAAGCTTTCTTT
CDR3: CASSPRENTEAFF

length: 14
size: .
J: TRBJ2-1
V: TRBV7-2
D: .
DNA: TGTGCCAGCAGCATCTCCGGACCTAACAATGAGCAGTTCTTC
CDR3: CASSISGPNNEQFF

length: 14
size: .
J: TRBJ2-1
V: TRBV30
D: TRBD2
DNA: TGTGCCTGGATGGGGGGAACTAGCGGGCAGGAGCAGTTCTTC
CDR3: CAWMGGTSGQEQFF

length: 15
size: .
J: TRBJ2-7
V: TRBV6-5
D: TRBD2
DNA: TGTGCCAGCAGCTCTGGACTAGCGGCCTCCTACGAGCAGTACTTC
CDR3: CASSSGLAASYEQYF

length: 12
size: few
J: TRBJ1-1
V: TRBV7-9
D: .
DNA: TGTGCCAGCAGCTTAGTTGGGTATGGAGCTTTCTTT
CDR3: CASSLVGYGAFF

length: 15
size: few
J: TRBJ1-2
V: TRBV30
D: .
DNA: TGTGCCTGGAGTGCCTTCGCGTCCCGGGACTATGGCTACACCTTC
CDR3: CAWSAFASRDYGYTF

length: 14
size: .
J: TRBJ2-3
V: TRBV27
D: .
DNA: TGTGCCATCATCAGGACAAGTTTACGAGATACGCAGTATTTT
CDR3: CAIIRTSLRDTQYF

length: 14
size: .
J: TRBJ2-7
V: TRBV6-1
D: .
DNA: TGTGCCTGCGAAGACCGGGACGGCTCCTACGAGCAGTACTTC
CDR3: CACEDRDGSYEQYF

length: 17
size: .
J: TRBJ1-6
V: TRBV19
D: .
DNA: TGTGCCAGTAGTACGGCCCCCGGGACCGGTCCTTTTTCACCCCTCCACTTT
CDR3: CASSTAPGTGPFSPLHF

length: 15
size: .
J: TRBJ2-1
V: TRBV6-5
D: .
DNA: TGTGCCAGCAGCTCACGGACCGTCACCTACAATGAGCAGTTCTTC
CDR3: CASSSRTVTYNEQFF

length: 15
size: .
J: TRBJ2-7
V: TRBV18
D: TRBD2
DNA: TGTGCCAGCTCAACCTCTAGCGGGAGTCTTTACGAGCAGTACTTC
CDR3: CASSTSSGSLYEQYF

length: 15
size: once
J: TRBJ1-3
V: TRBV5-4
D: .
DNA: TGTGCCAGCAGCTTTGGCAGGGGCTCTGGAAACACCATATATTTT
CDR3: CASSFGRGSGNTIYF

length: 15
size: .
J: TRBJ2-7
V: TRBV19
D: .
DNA: TGTGCCAGTAGTACGAAAACAGGGTTTGCCTACGAGCAGTACTTC
CDR3: CASSTKTGFAYEQYF

length: 13
size: .
J: TRBJ2-7
V: TRBV6-5
D: .
DNA: TGTGCCAGCAGGGAGGGGAATAACTACGAGCAGTACTTC
CDR3: CASREGNNYEQYF

length: 16
size: .
J: TRBJ2-7
V: TRBV7-3
D: TRBD1
DNA: TGTGCCAGCAGCTTAACGGGGGACAGGGCGACTTACGAGCAGTACTTC
CDR3: CASSLTGDRATYEQYF

length: 18
size: .
J: TRBJ2-4
V: TRBV7-9
D: .
DNA: TGTGCCAGCAGCCAGGACCGGGGAAAAGGGGGAGCCAAAAACATTCAGTACTTC
CDR3: CASSQDRGKGGAKNIQYF

length: 14
size: .
J: TRBJ1-2
V: TRBV6-6
D: .
DNA: TGTGCCAGCAGTTACTCGAGGACGGTTGGTGGCTACACCTTC
CDR3: CASSYSRTVGGYTF

length: 15
size: once
J: TRBJ2-2
V: TRBV5-1
D: TRBD2
DNA: TGCGCCAGCAGCTTGGCGCCTAGCGGCACCGGGGAGCTGTTTTTT
CDR3: CASSLAPSGTGELFF

length: 14
size: .
J: TRBJ1-5
V: TRBV6-1
D: .
DNA: TGTGCCAGCAGGGAGAATGTTAGCAATCAGCCCCAGCATTTT
CDR3: CASRENVSNQPQHF

length: 15
size: .
J: TRBJ1-2
V: TRBV30
D: .
DNA: TGTGCCTGGAGTGTAATCGTCCACAGGGACCATGGCTACACCTTC
CDR3: CAWSVIVHRDHGYTF

length: 15
size: .
J: TRBJ2-5
V: TRBV6-5
D: TRBD2
DNA: TGTGCCAGCAGTTACCGGGGGGGCCCGCTGGAGACCCAGTACTTC
CDR3: CASSYRGGPLETQYF

length: 18
size: .
J: TRBJ1-5
V: TRBV7-9
D: TRBD1
DNA: TGTGCCAGCAGCTTCGTGGGACAGGGGGCGGGCAGCAATCAGCCCCAGCATTTT
CDR3: CASSFVGQGAGSNQPQHF

length: 16
size: .
J: TRBJ2-7
V: TRBV7-2
D: TRBD2
DNA: TGTGCCAGCAGCCGTACCTCTAGCGGGAAATCCTACGAGCAGTACTTC
CDR3: CASSRTSSGKSYEQYF

length: 13
size: .
J: TRBJ1-3
V: TRBV19
D: .
DNA: TGTGCCAGTAGTATCGGCTCCAGAAACACCATATATTTT
CDR3: CASSIGSRNTIYF

length: 14
size: .
J: TRBJ1-1
V: TRBV4-2
D: .
DNA: TGTGCCAGCAGCCAAGAGGTAGGGGAAACTGAAGCTTTCTTT
CDR3: CASSQEVGETEAFF

length: 13
size: .
J: TRBJ1-2
V: TRBV30
D: TRBD1
DNA: TGTGCCTGGAGGGAACAGGGGGCGGATGGCTACACCTTC
CDR3: CAWREQGADGYTF

length: 13
size: .
J: TRBJ1-2
V: TRBV6-5
D: .
DNA: TGTGCCAGCAGTTCCAGGGAGGACTATGGCTACACCTTC
CDR3: CASSSREDYGYTF

length: 12
size: .
J: TRBJ2-1
V: TRBV6-4
D: .
DNA: TGTGCCAGCAGTGATAGGGGAGGTGAGCAGTTCTTC
CDR3: CASSDRGGEQFF

length: 15
size: .
J: TRBJ1-4
V: TRBV5-1
D: .
DNA: TGCGCCAGCAGCTTGGACCCCCGCCAAAATGAAAAACTGTTTTTT
CDR3: CASSLDPRQNEKLFF

length: 15
size: .
J: TRBJ2-2
V: TRBV5-1
D: TRBD1
DNA: TGCGCCAGCAGCTCCTGGGACAGGGACACCGGGGAGCTGTTTTTT
CDR3: CASSSWDRDTGELFF

length: 18
size: .
J: TRBJ2-7
V: TRBV7-6
D: .
DNA: TGTGCCAGCAGCCCAGAAATTGGGGGGGGGCCTGTACCCTACGAGCAGTACTTC
CDR3: CASSPEIGGGPVPYEQYF

length: 15
size: .
J: TRBJ2-2
V: TRBV11-2
D: .
DNA: TGTGCCAGCAGCATTGCAGGCAGAAACACCGGGGAGCTGTTTTTT
CDR3: CASSIAGRNTGELFF

length: 14
size: .
J: TRBJ1-2
V: TRBV4-1
D: .
DNA: TGCGCCAGCAGCCTACTACAGGGAACCTATGGCTACACCTTC
CDR3: CASSLLQGTYGYTF

length: 14
size: .
J: TRBJ1-2
V: TRBV6-6
D: .
DNA: TGTGCCAGCAGCCCGGTAGGATCCTACTATGGTTACACCTTC
CDR3: CASSPVGSYYGYTF

length: 15
size: .
J: TRBJ2-7
V: TRBV18
D: TRBD2
DNA: TGTGCCAGCTCACCACCTCTGCGGGGGGGCTACGAGCAGTACTTC
CDR3: CASSPPLRGGYEQYF

length: 13
size: .
J: TRBJ2-1
V: TRBV5-1
D: .
DNA: TGCGCCAGCAGCTTGTGGGGGATCAATGAGCAGTTCTTC
CDR3: CASSLWGINEQFF

length: 16
size: .
J: TRBJ2-1
V: TRBV11-2
D: .
DNA: TGTGCCAGCAGCGCCCGGGCGACCAAGACAAACAATGAGCAGTTCTTC
CDR3: CASSARATKTNNEQFF

length: 19
size: .
J: TRBJ2-7
V: TRBV21-1
D: .
DNA: TGTGCCAGCAGCAAAGAAACGGTCGCCCGTTATCACAAGCACTACGAGCAGTACTTC
CDR3: CASSKETVARYHKHYEQYF

length: 18
size: .
J: TRBJ2-6
V: TRBV9
D: .
DNA: TGTGCCAGCAGCCCCCGGGGGGCAGGGTACTCTGGGGCCAACGTCCTGACTTTC
CDR3: CASSPRGAGYSGANVLTF

length: 14
size: .
J: TRBJ2-1
V: TRBV9
D: .
DNA: TGTGCCAGCAGCGTGGGGGTCAGGTACAATGAGCAGTTCTTC
CDR3: CASSVGVRYNEQFF

length: 11
size: .
J: TRBJ1-3
V: TRBV20-1
D: .
DNA: TGCAGTGCTCTTTCTGGAAACACCATATATTTT
CDR3: CSALSGNTIYF

length: 18
size: .
J: TRBJ2-5
V: TRBV7-2
D: TRBD2
DNA: TGTGCCAGCAGCTTAGAGATTCTAGCGGGGGGGCGGGCGGAGACCCAGTACTTC
CDR3: CASSLEILAGGRAETQYF

length: 18
size: once
J: TRBJ2-2
V: TRBV4-2
D: TRBD1
DNA: TGTGCCAGCAGCCGGCCGACCGGGACAGGATACATCACCGGGGAGCTGTTTTTT
CDR3: CASSRPTGTGYITGELFF

length: 15
size: .
J: TRBJ2-2
V: TRBV5-4
D: TRBD1
DNA: TGTGCCAGCAGCTCGACAGGGGGGAGCACCGGGGAGCTGTTTTTT
CDR3: CASSSTGGSTGELFF

length: 17
size: .
J: TRBJ2-3
V: TRBV7-9
D: .
DNA: TGTGCCAGCAGCTTAGCACTAATTCGGGAGACCACAGATACGCAGTATTTT
CDR3: CASSLALIRETTDTQYF

length: 17
size: .
J: TRBJ1-2
V: TRBV19
D: TRBD1
DNA: TGTGCCAGTAGTACCCCGACAGGGATGGCCCATCGTAATGGCTACACCTTC
CDR3: CASSTPTGMAHRNGYTF

length: 21
size: .
J: TRBJ2-5
V: TRBV30
D: TRBD2
DNA: TGTGCCTGGAGCCGCATTGCTAGCGGCACCACGCGGGAGCGGCAACAAGAGACCCAGTACTTC
CDR3: CAWSRIASGTTRERQQETQYF

length: 18
size: .
J: TRBJ2-2
V: TRBV14
D: TRBD2
DNA: TGTGCCAGCAGCCGTGTGAGAGCGGGGGGGCCCGGAACCGGGGAGCTGTTTTTT
CDR3: CASSRVRAGGPGTGELFF

length: 15
size: .
J: TRBJ1-2
V: TRBV19
D: .
DNA: TGTGCCAGTCGGGATACCGCCCCAAGTTTCGACGGCTACACCTTC
CDR3: CASRDTAPSFDGYTF

length: 16
size: .
J: TRBJ1-3
V: TRBV5-1
D: .
DNA: TGCGCCAGCAGCAAGGATATAGGGGGAACTGGAAACACCATATATTTT
CDR3: CASSKDIGGTGNTIYF

length: 16
size: once
J: TRBJ2-5
V: TRBV5-4
D: .
DNA: TGTGCCAGCAGCGCAAACAGGGCAAGGGGCCCAGAGACCCAGTACTTC
CDR3: CASSANRARGPETQYF

length: 16
size: .
J: TRBJ1-1
V: TRBV11-2
D: .
DNA: TGTGCCAGCAGGGACCGGACAGACCCGGGGAACACTGAAGCTTTCTTT
CDR3: CASRDRTDPGNTEAFF

length: 17
size: .
J: TRBJ1-4
V: TRBV2
D: .
DNA: TGTGCCAGCACCTACCCCCCCGGTAGTGGGATGGGAAAAAAACTGTTTTTT
CDR3: CASTYPPGSGMGKKLFF

length: 14
size: .
J: TRBJ1-1
V: TRBV18
D: .
DNA: TGTGCCAGCTCACCGTCCTGGACGAACACTGAAGCTTTCTTT
CDR3: CASSPSWTNTEAFF